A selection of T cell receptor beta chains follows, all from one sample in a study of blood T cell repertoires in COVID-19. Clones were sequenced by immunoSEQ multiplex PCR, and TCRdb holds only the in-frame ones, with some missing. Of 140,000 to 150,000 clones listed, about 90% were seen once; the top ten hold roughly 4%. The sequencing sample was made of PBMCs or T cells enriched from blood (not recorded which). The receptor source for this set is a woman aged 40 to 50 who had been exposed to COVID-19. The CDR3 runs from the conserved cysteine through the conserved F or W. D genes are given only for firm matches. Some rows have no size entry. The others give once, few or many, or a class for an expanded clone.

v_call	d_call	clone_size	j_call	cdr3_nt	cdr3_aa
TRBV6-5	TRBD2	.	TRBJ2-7	TGTGCCAGCAGATCGGGACTAGCGGGGTTGGAGCAGTACTTC	CASRSGLAGLEQYF
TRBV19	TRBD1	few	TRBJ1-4	TGTGCCAGTAGTATAACAGGGGGCCAAGTCGAAAAACTGTTTTTT	CASSITGGQVEKLFF
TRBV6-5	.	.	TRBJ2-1	TGTGCCAGCAGTTACTCCTTTACGACCCCGGGGGAGCAGTTCTTC	CASSYSFTTPGEQFF
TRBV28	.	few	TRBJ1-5	TGTGCCAGCAGTTTGTGGCAGGGCGATCAGCCCCAGCATTTT	CASSLWQGDQPQHF
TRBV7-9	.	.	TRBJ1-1	TGTGCCAGCAGCTTACCCCGGTCGATGGCTTTCTTT	CASSLPRSMAFF
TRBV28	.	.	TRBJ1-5	TGTGCCAGCAGTCTCCAGGGAGGAGGCAATCAGCCCCAGCATTTT	CASSLQGGGNQPQHF
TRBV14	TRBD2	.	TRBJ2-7	TGTGCCAGCAGCCAAGAACAGACTAGCGGGAGAAGGAACGAGCAGTACTTC	CASSQEQTSGRRNEQYF
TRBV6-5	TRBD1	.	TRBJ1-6	TGTGCCAGCAGTTACGACAGGGTAGATTCACCCCTCCACTTT	CASSYDRVDSPLHF
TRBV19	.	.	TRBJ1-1	TGTGCCAGTAGTATACCCCTTTGGGGGGGCATGAACACTGAAGCTTTCTTT	CASSIPLWGGMNTEAFF
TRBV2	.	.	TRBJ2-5	TGTGCCAGCAGCCAACAAGAGACCCAGTACTTC	CASSQQETQYF
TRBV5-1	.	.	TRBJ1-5	TGCGCCAGCAGCTTGGAACCAGGGGATGGCAATCAGCCCCAGCATTTT	CASSLEPGDGNQPQHF
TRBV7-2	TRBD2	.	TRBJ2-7	TGTGCCAGCAGCTTAGAGCGGGGAACCACCTACGAGCAGTACTTC	CASSLERGTTYEQYF
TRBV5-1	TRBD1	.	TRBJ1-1	TGCGCCAGCAGCTCCTCGACAGGGGGCCTGAACACTGAAGCTTTCTTT	CASSSSTGGLNTEAFF
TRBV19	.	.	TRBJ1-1	TGTGCCAGCCGACCGGGGGGCTACACTGAAGCTTTCTTT	CASRPGGYTEAFF
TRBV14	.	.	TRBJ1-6	TGTGCCAGCAGCCAAGATCCTCCAGGGAGGTCACCCCTCCACTTT	CASSQDPPGRSPLHF
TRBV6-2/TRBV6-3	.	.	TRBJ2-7	TGTGCCAGCAGTTTATTTGACGAGCAGTACTTC	CASSLFDEQYF
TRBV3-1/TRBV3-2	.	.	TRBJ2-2	TGTGCCAGCAGCCAAGAGTTCGGAGGGACGGCCGGGGAGCTGTTTTTT	CASSQEFGGTAGELFF
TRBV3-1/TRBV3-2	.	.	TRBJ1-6	TGTGCCAGCAGCCAAGATCAGGATTTGGAGGGAAGCCCCAATAATTCACCCCTCCACTTT	CASSQDQDLEGSPNNSPLHF
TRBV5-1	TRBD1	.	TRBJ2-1	TGCGCCAGCAGCTTGGTCCTCGGGACAGGCCTTAATGAGCAGTTCTTC	CASSLVLGTGLNEQFF
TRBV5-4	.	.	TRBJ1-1	TGTGCCAGCAGCATCGTTTCCTTTGTCGACACTGAAGCTTTCTTT	CASSIVSFVDTEAFF
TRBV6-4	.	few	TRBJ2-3	TGTGCCAGCAGTGACGGCGGGGGCGCAGATACGCAGTATTTT	CASSDGGGADTQYF
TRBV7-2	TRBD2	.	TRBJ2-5	TGTGCCAGCAGCTTAGGTCTAGCGGGAGTAGAGACCCAGTACTTC	CASSLGLAGVETQYF
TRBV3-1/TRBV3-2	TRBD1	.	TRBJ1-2	TGTGCCAGCAGCCGCCCGCGACAGGGAGAGGGGTATGGCTACACCTTC	CASSRPRQGEGYGYTF
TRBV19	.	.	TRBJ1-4	TGTGCCACCATAGACAGGAAAGGGGAAAAACTGTTTTTT	CATIDRKGEKLFF
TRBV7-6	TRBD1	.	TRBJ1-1	TGTGCCAGCAGCCCTGGACAGGGGATGAACACTGAAGCTTTCTTT	CASSPGQGMNTEAFF
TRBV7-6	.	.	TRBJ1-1	TGTGCCAGCAGCTCAAGCTCTCAGGGGAGGGCTGAAGCTTTCTTT	CASSSSSQGRAEAFF
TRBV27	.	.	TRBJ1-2	TGTGCCAGCAGGACCACAGGGATTCATGGCTACACCTTC	CASRTTGIHGYTF
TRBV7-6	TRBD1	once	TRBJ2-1	TGTGCCAGCAGCTTAGCCCCCGGGACAGGGGGCTCCCCCGGTGAGCAGTTCTTC	CASSLAPGTGGSPGEQFF
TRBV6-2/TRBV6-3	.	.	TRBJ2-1	TGTGCCAGCAGCCATTGGACGGGAGACTCCTACAATGAGCAGTTCTTC	CASSHWTGDSYNEQFF
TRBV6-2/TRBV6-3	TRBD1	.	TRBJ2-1	TGTGCCAGCAGTTACCCGCACCGAGGGGGCTCTTTCAATGAGCAGTTCTTC	CASSYPHRGGSFNEQFF
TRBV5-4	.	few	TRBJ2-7	TGTGCCAGCAGCTTTAGAAGGGGGAGATCCTACGAGCAGTACTTC	CASSFRRGRSYEQYF
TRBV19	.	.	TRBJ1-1	TGTGCCAGTAGTCGAGGGAACACTGAAGCTTTCTTT	CASSRGNTEAFF
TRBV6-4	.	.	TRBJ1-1	TGTGCCAGCAGTGACACGTCAACGGGTAGGGCTTTCTTT	CASSDTSTGRAFF
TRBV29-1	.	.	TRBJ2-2	TGCAGCGTCGAACCAGGAAACACCGGGGAGCTGTTTTTT	CSVEPGNTGELFF
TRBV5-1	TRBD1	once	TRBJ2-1	TGCGCCAGCAGCCTTGGACAGGGGTTAGGTGAGCAGTTCTTC	CASSLGQGLGEQFF